A single TCR beta chain is shown here with its context. Its cognate antigen is unknown. The sample belongs to a study of T cell responses to AZD1222 COVID-19 vaccine. Overall study results and limits: Donors in the cohort were predominantly white British and more often female, and clonal diversity was possibly underestimated. CD4 TCRs linked to vaccination spanned spike, dominating at 160-218 and 743-854. Epitopes outside B.1.351 and B.1.1.7 mutated regions reportedly drew nearly half of spike TCRs.

Second-dose intervals of approximately 4 or approximately 12 weeks were pooled. CDR3 length: 14 amino acids. Trimming took 5 bases from V and 0 from J, leaving 10 bases between them. Per the germline V gene, CDR1 is SGHVS and CDR2 is FNYEAQ. Only in-frame clones appear in the TCRdb table, and some are missing; sequencing was by immunoSEQ multiplex PCR. Found here are roughly 190,000 clones, about 89% of them singletons; the top ten hold 1.7%. The material was peripheral blood, obtained 28 days after the second AZD1222 dose. This chain connects TRBV7-6 to TRBJ1-1; D remains unclear. This TCR was sampled from an adult who received the AZD1222 COVID-19 vaccine. CDR3 DNA sequence: TGTGCCAGCAGCCTCAATCGGGTGAACACTGAAGCTTTCTTT. Residues: CASSLNRVNTEAFF.